The 20 T cell receptor beta chains below all came from one sample that was sequenced in a study of blood T cell repertoires in COVID-19. Measured with immunoSEQ multiplex PCR; TCRdb has only the in-frame clones, and not every one. The table lists about 140,000 clones, 80% to 85% of them singletons. The sequencing sample was made of peripheral blood. Receptors were obtained from a human donor in a cohort sampled during active COVID-19.

This chain uses TRBV28 with TRBJ2-7; no clear D gene. V was cut by 6 bases and J by 0 bases, with 6 bases left in between. The CDR3 loop spans 12 amino acids. Germline V gene lookup returns CDR1 MDHEN and CDR2 SYDVKM. The CDR3 protein is CASSPNSYEQYF. The CDR3, as DNA: TGTGCCAGCAGCCCAAACTCCTACGAGCAGTACTTC.

The chain has TRBV10-3 and TRBJ2-7; TRBD1 might be the D (5 bases). Germline V gene lookup returns CDR1 ENHRY and CDR2 SYGVKD. The ends were cut back, 3 bases at V and 3 bases at J, with 18 bases in the middle. The CDR3 extends over 16 amino acids. The CDR3 DNA reads TGTGCCATCAGTGATCCCCGCAGGGAAATTGGCTACGAGCAGTACTTC. Its protein is CAISDPRREIGYEQYF.

The chain carries TRBV7-2 and TRBJ2-7, with TRBD2 identical over 8 bases. This CDR3 is 14 amino acids long. The germline gives CDR1 SGHTA, CDR2 FQGNSA. With V trimmed by 0 bases and J by 9 bases, 7 bases remained unmatched. DNA for the CDR3: TGTGCCAGCAGCTTAGCCCTAGGCAGCGGGGGGCAGTACTTC. Translating it yields CASSLALGSGGQYF.

The chain has TRBV7-8 and TRBJ2-7, with D maybe TRBD1 (5 bases). V lost 5 bases and J 2 bases, leaving 13 bases between the germline ends. The CDR3 length is 14 residues. Germline V gene lookup returns CDR1 SGHVS and CDR2 FQNEAQ. CDR3 nucleotide sequence: TGTGCCAGCAGCCTGACTCAGGGCACCTACGAGCAGTACTTC. Amino acid sequence: CASSLTQGTYEQYF.

V and J are TRBV5-4 and TRBJ1-2; tentatively, D is TRBD1 (6 bases). Germline-derived CDR1 and CDR2 are SGHNT and YYREEE (reference sequence). V was clipped by 4 bases and J by 4 bases, with 14 bases between them. The CDR3 has 14 amino acids. This chain's CDR3 is CASSPTGGIYGYTF. In nucleotides, the CDR3 is TGTGCCAGCAGCCCAACGGGGGGCATCTATGGCTACACCTTC.

The CDR3 spells CASTPQRTGGAEKLFF. CDR3 nucleotide sequence: TGTGCCAGCACCCCCCAGCGGACAGGGGGAGCGGAAAAACTGTTTTTT. The chain employs TRBV7-9 and TRBJ1-4, with TRBD1 matching over 10 bases. Trimming removed 7 bases from V and 8 bases from J; junction bases left unmatched: 13. CDR1 SEHNR and CDR2 FQNEAQ come from the germline V gene (reference sequence). This CDR3 region has 16 residues.

This chain links TRBV15 with TRBJ2-5; 7 bases are a match to TRBD1. The V and J ends lost 4 bases and 1 base, in that order; junction bases with no gene match: 6. CDR1 is LNHNV, CDR2 YYDKDF, per germline (reference sequence). The CDR3 is 15 amino acids. The CDR3 reads CATSKTGAIQETQYF. The CDR3 DNA sequence: TGTGCCACCAGCAAAACAGGGGCTATCCAAGAGACCCAGTACTTC.

The chain has TRBV6-2 or TRBV6-3 and TRBJ2-7, with TRBD1 identical over 10 bases. CDR1 and CDR2 from the germline V gene are MNHEY and SVGEGT. This CDR3 region has 16 residues. With 0 bases clipped from V and 2 bases from J, the junction kept 4 bases outside the gene matches. CDR3 sequence: CASSYSSGQGTYEQYF. As DNA, the CDR3 is TGTGCCAGCAGTTACTCTTCGGGACAGGGGACCTACGAGCAGTACTTC.

This chain uses TRBV28 with TRBJ2-1; TRBD2 agrees at 14 bases. J lost 14 bases, V lost 4 bases, and 1 base had no gene match. Germline V CDR1 and CDR2: MDHEN, SYDVKM. This CDR3 has 12 residues. CDR3 amino acids: CASSSGLAGEFF. The CDR3 DNA sequence: TGTGCCAGCAGTTCGGGACTAGCGGGAGAGTTCTTC.

Only one count was recorded for this clone. The chain is built from TRBV19 and TRBJ2-7; D is perhaps TRBD2 (7 bases). V was shortened by 5 bases and J by 7 bases, with 24 bases between the two germline ends. CDR1 and CDR2 (germline): LNHDA, SQIVND (reference sequence). This CDR3 contains 16 residues. This chain's CDR3 is CASSLRRGAREREQYF. The CDR3, as DNA: TGTGCCAGTAGTCTCCGTCGGGGGGCGCGGGAGCGTGAGCAGTACTTC.

V is TRBV3-1 (or the pseudogene TRBV3-2) and J is TRBJ1-5; D unclear. V was trimmed by 4 bases and J by 4 bases, leaving 11 bases between them. Germline CDR1 LGHDT, CDR2 YNNKEL (reference sequence). This CDR3 contains 14 residues. CDR3 nucleotide sequence: TGTGCCAGCAGCCGACCGGGTCCTAATCAGCCCCAGCATTTT. Amino acid sequence: CASSRPGPNQPQHF.

This clone appeared a few times. The chain carries TRBV5-1 and TRBJ2-7; D possibly corresponds to TRBD1 (5 bases). The ends were cut back, 2 bases at V and 3 bases at J, with 12 bases in the middle. Germline CDR1 SGHRS, CDR2 YFSETQ. The CDR3 runs 14 residues. CDR3 loop: CASSFLGLNYEQYF. The DNA of the CDR3 is TGCGCCAGCAGCTTTTTGGGGCTTAACTACGAGCAGTACTTC.

The rearrangement uses TRBV5-1 and TRBJ2-3, with 7 nucleotides matching TRBD2. Germline CDR1 and CDR2: SGHRS and YFSETQ. The CDR3 is made up of 13 amino acids. The ends lost 5 bases at V and 6 bases at J; junction bases unmatched: 6. The CDR3 here is CASRPREGDTQYF. For the CDR3, the DNA is TGCGCCAGCAGACCCAGGGAGGGGGATACGCAGTATTTT.

This clone was seen a few times. This sequence joins TRBV24-1 and TRBJ2-2, with 7 positions matching TRBD1. The CDR3 length is 16 residues. Trimming took 0 bases from V and 4 from J; bases not matched to a gene: 4. Germline assignment: CDR1 KGHDR and CDR2 SFDVKD. In DNA, the CDR3 is TGTGCCACCAGTGATTTGTCCGGACAGGTCACCGGGGAGCTGTTTTTT. It yields the protein CATSDLSGQVTGELFF.

The gene calls are TRBV3-1 (or the pseudogene TRBV3-2) and TRBJ1-4; weak D call: TRBD1 (5 bases). The CDR3 has 15 residues. Looked up from germline, CDR1 is LGHDT and CDR2 is YNNKEL (reference sequence). V gave up 2 bases and J gave up 10 bases, with 17 bases separating them. CDR3 coding DNA: TGTGCCAGCAGCCAAAGTGGGGGGTGGTCCTCAAAACTGTTTTTT. As protein: CASSQSGGWSSKLFF.

This chain links TRBV5-1 with TRBJ1-2; 9 bases agree with TRBD1. Germline CDR1 SGHRS, CDR2 YFSETQ. Unmatched junction bases numbered 9, after V lost 5 bases and J lost 4 bases. The CDR3 has 15 amino acids. In DNA form, the CDR3 reads TGCGCCAGCAGGGTGGTTGAGACAGGGGGCTATGGCTACACCTTC. This translates into CASRVVETGGYGYTF.

The V and J genes are TRBV2 and TRBJ2-7; D is ambiguous. The CDR3 runs to 13 residues. Looked up from germline, CDR1 is SNHLY and CDR2 is FYNNEI. Deletions cut 3 bases from V and 3 bases from J, with 9 bases between. The CDR3 sequence: CASSDYSDYEQYF. The CDR3, as DNA: TGTGCCAGCAGTGATTACAGTGACTACGAGCAGTACTTC.

The chain links TRBV20-1 to TRBJ2-3; 10 nucleotides agree with TRBD2. Trimming cost V 5 bases and J 9 bases; bases outside gene matches: 2. The germline CDR1 and CDR2 sequences are DFQATT and SNEGSKA (reference sequence). This CDR3 has 11 residues. In nucleotides, the CDR3 is TGCAGTGCTTCGGGACTAGCGACGCAGTATTTT. Residues: CSASGLATQYF.

This clone was seen just once. The chain recombines TRBV6-4 with TRBJ2-3; TRBD2 might be the D (7 bases). This CDR3 has 13 residues. Germline V gene lookup returns CDR1 MRHNA and CDR2 SNTAGT. Trimming took 2 bases from V and 9 from J, leaving 12 bases between them. The CDR3: CASSDGGGGTQYF. The CDR3 region has the DNA TGTGCCAGCAGTGACGGAGGGGGGGGCACGCAGTATTTT.

The rearrangement joins TRBV6-4 to TRBJ2-1, with D possibly matching TRBD1 (6 bases). The CDR3 runs to 13 residues. Trimming stripped 0 bases from V and 11 bases from J, with 11 bases between. Germline CDR1 and CDR2: MRHNA and SNTAGT. As DNA, the CDR3 is TGTGCCAGCAGTGACTCGAGAGGGGGTAAGCAGTTCTTC. As protein: CASSDSRGGKQFF.